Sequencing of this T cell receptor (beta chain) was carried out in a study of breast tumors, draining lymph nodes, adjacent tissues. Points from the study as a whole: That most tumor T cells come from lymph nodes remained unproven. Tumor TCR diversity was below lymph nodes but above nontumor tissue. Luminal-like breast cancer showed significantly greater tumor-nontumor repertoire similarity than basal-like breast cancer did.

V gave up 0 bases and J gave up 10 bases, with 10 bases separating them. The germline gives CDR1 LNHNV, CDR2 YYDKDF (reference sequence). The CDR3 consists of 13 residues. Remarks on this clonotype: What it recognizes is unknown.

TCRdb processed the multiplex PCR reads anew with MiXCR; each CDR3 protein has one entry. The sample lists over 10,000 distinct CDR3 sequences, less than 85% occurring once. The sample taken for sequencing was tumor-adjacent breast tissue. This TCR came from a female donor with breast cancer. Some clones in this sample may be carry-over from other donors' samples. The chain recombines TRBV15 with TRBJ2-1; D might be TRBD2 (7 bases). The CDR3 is CATSREGGGEQFF. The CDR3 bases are TGTGCCACCAGCAGAGAGGGCGGGGGCGAGCAGTTCTTC.